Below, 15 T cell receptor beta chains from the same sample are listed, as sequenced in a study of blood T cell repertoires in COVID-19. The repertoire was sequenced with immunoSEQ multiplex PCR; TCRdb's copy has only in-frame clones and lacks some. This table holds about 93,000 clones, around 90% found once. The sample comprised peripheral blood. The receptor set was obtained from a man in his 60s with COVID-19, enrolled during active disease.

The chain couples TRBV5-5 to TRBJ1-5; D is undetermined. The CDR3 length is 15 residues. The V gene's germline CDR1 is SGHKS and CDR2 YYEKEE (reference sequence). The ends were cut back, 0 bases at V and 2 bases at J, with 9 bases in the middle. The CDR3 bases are TGTGCCAGCAGCTTGGACCCGGAGGGCAATCAGCCCCAGCATTTT. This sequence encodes CASSLDPEGNQPQHF.

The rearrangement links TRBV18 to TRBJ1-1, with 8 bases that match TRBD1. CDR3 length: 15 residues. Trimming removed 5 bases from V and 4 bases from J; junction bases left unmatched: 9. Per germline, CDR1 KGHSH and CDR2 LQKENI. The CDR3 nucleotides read TGTGCCAGCTCAAGTACGACAGGGGAGGGCACTGAAGCTTTCTTT. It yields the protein CASSSTTGEGTEAFF.

This CDR3 reads CASRNLAGGGDEQFF. The CDR3 coding sequence is TGTGCCAGCAGGAACCTAGCGGGAGGGGGAGATGAGCAGTTCTTC. The chain is built from TRBV2 and TRBJ2-1; the match to TRBD2 covers 12 bases. The CDR3 spans 15 residues. Germline loops: CDR1 SNHLY, CDR2 FYNNEI. Trimming took 6 bases from V and 8 from J; bases not matched to a gene: 8.

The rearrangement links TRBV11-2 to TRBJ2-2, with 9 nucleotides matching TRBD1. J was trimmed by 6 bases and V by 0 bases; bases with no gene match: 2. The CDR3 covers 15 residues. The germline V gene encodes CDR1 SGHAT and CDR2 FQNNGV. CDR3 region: CASSLDGQGPGELFF. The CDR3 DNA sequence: TGTGCCAGCAGCTTAGATGGACAGGGGCCCGGGGAGCTGTTTTTT.

CDR3 nucleotide sequence: TGTGCCAGCAGCTACTACGACTCTGGGGCCAACGTCCTGACTTTC. Translated, it gives CASSYYDSGANVLTF. The chain has TRBV5-6 and TRBJ2-6, with D hard to call. CDR1 is SGHDT and CDR2 is YYEEEE in the germline V gene. The V and J ends lost 3 bases and 0 bases respectively, with 7 bases between them. CDR3 length equals 15 residues.

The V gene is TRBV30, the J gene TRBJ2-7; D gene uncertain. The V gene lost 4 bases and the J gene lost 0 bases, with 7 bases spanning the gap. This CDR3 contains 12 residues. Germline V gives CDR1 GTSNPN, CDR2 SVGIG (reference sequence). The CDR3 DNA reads TGTGCCTGGACGTTGAGCTCCTACGAGCAGTACTTC. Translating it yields CAWTLSSYEQYF.

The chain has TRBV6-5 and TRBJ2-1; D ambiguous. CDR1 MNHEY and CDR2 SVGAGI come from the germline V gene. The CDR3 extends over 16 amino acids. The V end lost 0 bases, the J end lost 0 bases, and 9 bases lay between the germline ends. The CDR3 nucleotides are TGTGCCAGCAGTTACTCGATTGCGAGCTCCTACAATGAGCAGTTCTTC. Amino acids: CASSYSIASSYNEQFF.

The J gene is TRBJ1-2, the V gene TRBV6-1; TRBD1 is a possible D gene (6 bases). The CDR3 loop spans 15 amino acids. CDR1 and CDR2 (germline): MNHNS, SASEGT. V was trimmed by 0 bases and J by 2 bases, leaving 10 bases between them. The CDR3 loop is CASSEAPGQNYGYTF. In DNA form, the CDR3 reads TGTGCCAGCAGTGAAGCGCCCGGACAGAACTATGGCTACACCTTC.

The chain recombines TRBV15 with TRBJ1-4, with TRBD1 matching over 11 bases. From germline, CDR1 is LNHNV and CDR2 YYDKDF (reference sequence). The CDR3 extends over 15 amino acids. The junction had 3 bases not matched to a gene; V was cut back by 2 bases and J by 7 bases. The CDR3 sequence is CATSRWTGGGEKLFF. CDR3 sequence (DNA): TGTGCCACCAGCAGATGGACAGGGGGCGGTGAAAAACTGTTTTTT.

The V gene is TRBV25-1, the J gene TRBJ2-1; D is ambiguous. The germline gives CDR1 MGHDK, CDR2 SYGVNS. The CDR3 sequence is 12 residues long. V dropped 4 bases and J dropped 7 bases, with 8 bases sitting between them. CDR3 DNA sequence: TGTGCCAGCAGTGCCCACATGAATGAGCAGTTCTTC. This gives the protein CASSAHMNEQFF.

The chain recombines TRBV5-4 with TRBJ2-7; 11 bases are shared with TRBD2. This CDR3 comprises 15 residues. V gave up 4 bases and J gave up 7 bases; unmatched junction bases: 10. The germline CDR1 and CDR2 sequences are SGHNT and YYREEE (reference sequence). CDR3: CASSDVGTSGREQYF. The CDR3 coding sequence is TGTGCCAGCAGCGACGTCGGGACTAGCGGAAGGGAGCAGTACTTC.

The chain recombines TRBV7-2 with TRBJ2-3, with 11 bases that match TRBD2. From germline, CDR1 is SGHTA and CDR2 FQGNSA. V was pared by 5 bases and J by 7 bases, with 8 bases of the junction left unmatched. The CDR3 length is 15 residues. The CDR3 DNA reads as TGTGCCAGCAGCCCTGGGGTAGCGGGAGGGTATACGCAGTATTTT. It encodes CASSPGVAGGYTQYF. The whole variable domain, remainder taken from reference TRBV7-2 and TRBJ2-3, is GAGVSQSPSNKVTEKGKDVELRCDPISGHTALYWYRQSLGQGLEFLIYFQGNSAPDKSGLPSDRFSAERTGGSVSTLTIQRTQQEDSAVYLCASSPGVAGGYTQYFGPGTRLTVL.

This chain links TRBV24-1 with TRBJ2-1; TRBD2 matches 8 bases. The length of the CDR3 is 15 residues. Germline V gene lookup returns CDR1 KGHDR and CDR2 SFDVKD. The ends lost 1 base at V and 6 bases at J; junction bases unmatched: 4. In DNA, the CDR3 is TGTGCCACCAGTGATTTAAGCCGGGAGGGCAATGAGCAGTTCTTC. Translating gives CATSDLSREGNEQFF.

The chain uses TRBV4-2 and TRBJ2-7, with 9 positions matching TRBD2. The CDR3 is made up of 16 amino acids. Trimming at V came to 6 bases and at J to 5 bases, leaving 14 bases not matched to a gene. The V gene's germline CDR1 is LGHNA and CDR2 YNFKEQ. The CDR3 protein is CASSLTSGEVVNEQYF. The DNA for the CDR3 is TGTGCCAGCAGTTTGACTAGCGGAGAGGTAGTGAACGAGCAGTACTTC.

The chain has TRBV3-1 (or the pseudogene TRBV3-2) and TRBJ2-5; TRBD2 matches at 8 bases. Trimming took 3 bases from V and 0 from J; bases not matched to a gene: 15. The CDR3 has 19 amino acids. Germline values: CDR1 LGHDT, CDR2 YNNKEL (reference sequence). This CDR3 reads CASSQPGVPGGRYQETQYF. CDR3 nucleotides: TGTGCCAGCAGCCAGCCGGGGGTACCTGGCGGGAGGTACCAAGAGACCCAGTACTTC.